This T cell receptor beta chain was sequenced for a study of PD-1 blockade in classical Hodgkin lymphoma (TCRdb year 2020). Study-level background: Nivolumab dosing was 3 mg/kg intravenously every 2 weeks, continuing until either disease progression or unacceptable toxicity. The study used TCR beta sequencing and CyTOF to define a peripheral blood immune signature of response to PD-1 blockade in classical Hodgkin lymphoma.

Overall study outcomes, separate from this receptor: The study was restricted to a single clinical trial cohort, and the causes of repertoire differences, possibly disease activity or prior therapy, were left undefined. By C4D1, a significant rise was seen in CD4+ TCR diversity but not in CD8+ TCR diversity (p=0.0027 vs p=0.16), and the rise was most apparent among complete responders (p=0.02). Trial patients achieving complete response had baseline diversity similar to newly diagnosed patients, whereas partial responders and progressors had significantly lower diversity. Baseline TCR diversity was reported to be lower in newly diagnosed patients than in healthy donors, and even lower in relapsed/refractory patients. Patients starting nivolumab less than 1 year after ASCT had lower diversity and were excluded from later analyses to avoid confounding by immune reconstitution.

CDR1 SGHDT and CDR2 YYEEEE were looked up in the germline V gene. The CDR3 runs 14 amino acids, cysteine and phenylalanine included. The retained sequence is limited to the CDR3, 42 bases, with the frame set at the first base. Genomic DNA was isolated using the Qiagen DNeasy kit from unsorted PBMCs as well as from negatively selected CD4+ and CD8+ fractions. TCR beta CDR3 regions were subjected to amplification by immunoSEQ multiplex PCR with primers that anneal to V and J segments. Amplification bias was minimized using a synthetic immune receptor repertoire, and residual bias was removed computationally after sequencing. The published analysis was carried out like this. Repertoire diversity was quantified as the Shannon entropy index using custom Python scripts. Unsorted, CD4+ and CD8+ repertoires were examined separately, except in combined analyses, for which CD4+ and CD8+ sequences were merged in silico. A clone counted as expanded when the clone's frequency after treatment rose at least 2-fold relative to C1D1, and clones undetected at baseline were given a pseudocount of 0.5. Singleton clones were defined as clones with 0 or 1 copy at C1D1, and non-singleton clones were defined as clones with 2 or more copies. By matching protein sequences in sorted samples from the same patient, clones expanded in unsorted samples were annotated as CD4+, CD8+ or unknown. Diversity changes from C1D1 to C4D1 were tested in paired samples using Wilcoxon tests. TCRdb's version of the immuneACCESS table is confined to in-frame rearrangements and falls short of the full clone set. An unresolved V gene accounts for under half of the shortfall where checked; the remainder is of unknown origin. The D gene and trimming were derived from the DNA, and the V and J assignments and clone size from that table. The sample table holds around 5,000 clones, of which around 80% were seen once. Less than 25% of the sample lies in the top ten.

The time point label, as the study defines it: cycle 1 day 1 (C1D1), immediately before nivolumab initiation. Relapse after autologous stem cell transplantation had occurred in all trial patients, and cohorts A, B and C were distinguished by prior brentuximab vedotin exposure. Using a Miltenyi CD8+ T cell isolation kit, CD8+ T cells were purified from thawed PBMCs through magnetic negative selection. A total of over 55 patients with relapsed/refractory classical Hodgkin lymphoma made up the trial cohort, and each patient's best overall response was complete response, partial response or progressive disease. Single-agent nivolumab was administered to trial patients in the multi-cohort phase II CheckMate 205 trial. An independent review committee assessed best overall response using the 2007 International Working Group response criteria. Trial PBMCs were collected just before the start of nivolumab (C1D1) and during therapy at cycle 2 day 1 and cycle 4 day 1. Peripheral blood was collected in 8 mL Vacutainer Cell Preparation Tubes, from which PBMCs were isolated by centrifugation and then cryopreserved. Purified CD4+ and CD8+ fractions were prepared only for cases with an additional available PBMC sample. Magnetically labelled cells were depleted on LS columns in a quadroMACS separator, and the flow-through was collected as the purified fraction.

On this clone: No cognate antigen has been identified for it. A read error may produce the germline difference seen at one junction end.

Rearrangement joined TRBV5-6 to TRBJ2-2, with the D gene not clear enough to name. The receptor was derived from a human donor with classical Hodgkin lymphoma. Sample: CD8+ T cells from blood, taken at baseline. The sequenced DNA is TGTGCCAGCAACTTGGTACAGAGTACCGGGGAGCTGTTTTTT. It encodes CASNLVQSTGELFF.